Listed below are T cell receptor beta chains from one sample, sequenced in a study of response to subunit inactivated influenza vaccine. TCRdb passed the RT-PCR reads through MiXCR, listing each CDR3 protein once. The sample holds under 500,000 distinct CDR3 sequences, approximately 11% seen once. The material sequenced was PBMCs from blood, taken around seven weeks after vaccination. Receptors were obtained from a man aged 50-60 years who received an inactivated influenza vaccine. Both conserved end residues are part of each CDR3. D genes are given only for firm matches. Clone size is shown for a subset of rows, as once, few, many or a class of expanded clone.

clone size: many
D gene: TRBD1
J gene: TRBJ2-7
V gene: TRBV12-3/TRBV12-4
CDR3 protein: CASSPLRGRLYEQYF
CDR3 DNA: TGTGCCAGCAGCCCGCTCAGGGGGCGTCTCTACGAGCAGTACTTC

clone size: -
D gene: -
J gene: TRBJ2-3
V gene: TRBV7-2
CDR3 protein: CASSFYGINTDTQYF
CDR3 DNA: TGTGCCAGCAGCTTCTATGGGATCAACACAGATACGCAGTATTTT

clone size: many
D gene: -
J gene: TRBJ1-6
V gene: TRBV12-3/TRBV12-4
CDR3 protein: CASTDRYSPLHF
CDR3 DNA: TGTGCCAGCACGGACAGATATTCACCCCTCCACTTT

clone size: few
D gene: -
J gene: TRBJ2-3
V gene: TRBV9
CDR3 protein: CASSVVSGGADTQYF
CDR3 DNA: TGTGCCAGCAGCGTAGTATCCGGGGGCGCTGATACGCAGTATTTT

clone size: few
D gene: TRBD2
J gene: TRBJ2-5
V gene: TRBV7-9
CDR3 protein: CASSSWTSGRGETQYF
CDR3 DNA: TGTGCCAGCAGCTCGTGGACTAGCGGGAGGGGAGAGACCCAGTACTTC

clone size: -
D gene: -
J gene: TRBJ2-7
V gene: TRBV28
CDR3 protein: CASSFTRLGLEQYF
CDR3 DNA: TGTGCCAGCAGTTTTACGAGGCTGGGGCTCGAGCAGTACTTC

clone size: -
D gene: TRBD2
J gene: TRBJ2-2
V gene: TRBV29-1
CDR3 protein: CSVDLPPGGGELFF
CDR3 DNA: TGCAGCGTTGATCTTCCCCCGGGGGGCGGGGAGCTGTTTTTT

clone size: -
D gene: TRBD2
J gene: TRBJ2-2
V gene: TRBV5-1
CDR3 protein: CASSGPTSGGRNTGELFF
CDR3 DNA: TGCGCCAGCTCCGGTCCGACTAGCGGGGGCCGGAACACCGGGGAGCTGTTTTTT

clone size: many
D gene: -
J gene: TRBJ1-5
V gene: TRBV12-3/TRBV12-4
CDR3 protein: CASSLSGINQPQHF
CDR3 DNA: TGTGCCAGCAGTTTATCAGGGATCAATCAGCCCCAGCATTTT

clone size: many
D gene: -
J gene: TRBJ2-7
V gene: TRBV12-3/TRBV12-4
CDR3 protein: CASSLGGSNYEQYF
CDR3 DNA: TGTGCCAGCAGTTTAGGAGGCAGCAACTACGAGCAGTACTTC

clone size: few
D gene: TRBD1
J gene: TRBJ2-7
V gene: TRBV6-1
CDR3 protein: CASTKRGQGTYEQYF
CDR3 DNA: TGTGCCAGCACCAAGAGGGGACAGGGAACCTACGAGCAGTACTTC

clone size: -
D gene: -
J gene: TRBJ1-2
V gene: TRBV4-2
CDR3 protein: CASSQDLDDGYTF
CDR3 DNA: TGTGCCAGCAGCCAAGATCTTGATGATGGCTACACCTTC

clone size: -
D gene: TRBD2
J gene: TRBJ2-1
V gene: TRBV10-3
CDR3 protein: CAISGGLAVGYNEQFF
CDR3 DNA: TGTGCCATCAGCGGGGGACTAGCCGTGGGTTACAATGAGCAGTTCTTC

clone size: few
D gene: TRBD2
J gene: TRBJ2-5
V gene: TRBV10-3
CDR3 protein: CASRAAGGTATQYF
CDR3 DNA: TGTGCCTCCAGGGCAGCGGGAGGTACGGCGACCCAGTACTTC

clone size: many
D gene: -
J gene: TRBJ2-1
V gene: TRBV3-1
CDR3 protein: CASSQVGYEQFF
CDR3 DNA: TGTGCCAGCAGCCAAGTTGGATATGAGCAGTTCTTC

clone size: -
D gene: -
J gene: TRBJ2-7
V gene: TRBV3-1
CDR3 protein: CASSQGDGSSYEQYF
CDR3 DNA: TGTGCCAGCAGCCAAGGTGACGGATCCTCCTACGAGCAGTACTTC

clone size: few
D gene: -
J gene: TRBJ1-2
V gene: TRBV20-1
CDR3 protein: CSARRHRQEGGYTF
CDR3 DNA: TGCAGTGCTAGAAGACATCGACAGGAGGGGGGCTACACCTTC

clone size: few
D gene: -
J gene: TRBJ1-5
V gene: TRBV20-1
CDR3 protein: CSASRGSISQPQHF
CDR3 DNA: TGCAGTGCTAGTCGGGGATCTATAAGTCAGCCCCAGCATTTT

clone size: many
D gene: -
J gene: TRBJ2-1
V gene: TRBV12-3/TRBV12-4
CDR3 protein: CASSDPYNEQFF
CDR3 DNA: TGTGCCAGCAGCGACCCGTACAATGAGCAGTTCTTC

clone size: few
D gene: -
J gene: TRBJ1-2
V gene: TRBV12-3/TRBV12-4
CDR3 protein: CASSLKRIGGAGGYTF
CDR3 DNA: TGTGCCAGCAGTTTGAAGAGAATCGGGGGCGCAGGGGGCTACACCTTC

clone size: many
D gene: -
J gene: TRBJ1-2
V gene: TRBV6-5
CDR3 protein: CASSQYGYGYTF
CDR3 DNA: TGTGCCAGCAGTCAGTACGGCTATGGCTACACCTTC

clone size: few
D gene: -
J gene: TRBJ1-6
V gene: TRBV7-2
CDR3 protein: CASSPLPGGINSPLHF
CDR3 DNA: TGTGCCAGCAGCCCCCTACCGGGGGGCATTAATTCACCCCTCCACTTT

clone size: -
D gene: TRBD1
J gene: TRBJ2-7
V gene: TRBV7-2
CDR3 protein: CASTLAGGLIYEQYF
CDR3 DNA: TGTGCCAGCACCCTCGCAGGGGGCTTGATATACGAGCAGTACTTC

clone size: many
D gene: -
J gene: TRBJ2-5
V gene: TRBV4-2
CDR3 protein: CASSPTIQETQYF
CDR3 DNA: TGTGCCAGCAGCCCGACTATCCAAGAGACCCAGTACTTC

clone size: -
D gene: TRBD1
J gene: TRBJ1-6
V gene: TRBV3-1
CDR3 protein: CASSLPTGNSPLHF
CDR3 DNA: TGTGCCAGCAGCCTCCCGACAGGGAATTCACCCCTCCACTTT

clone size: -
D gene: TRBD1
J gene: TRBJ2-5
V gene: TRBV12-3/TRBV12-4
CDR3 protein: CASSRQGALETQYF
CDR3 DNA: TGTGCCAGCAGTCGACAGGGGGCATTAGAGACCCAGTACTTC

clone size: -
D gene: TRBD1
J gene: TRBJ2-7
V gene: TRBV2
CDR3 protein: CASRTGQAYLEQYF
CDR3 DNA: TGTGCCAGCAGGACGGGACAGGCGTACCTCGAGCAGTACTTC

clone size: many
D gene: -
J gene: TRBJ2-3
V gene: TRBV29-1
CDR3 protein: CSVASYTDTQYF
CDR3 DNA: TGCAGCGTCGCCTCATACACAGATACGCAGTATTTT

clone size: few
D gene: TRBD1
J gene: TRBJ2-1
V gene: TRBV20-1
CDR3 protein: CSAQDRGRRSYNEQFF
CDR3 DNA: TGCAGTGCCCAGGACAGGGGGCGCAGGTCCTACAATGAGCAGTTCTTC

clone size: many
D gene: TRBD2
J gene: TRBJ2-3
V gene: TRBV7-2
CDR3 protein: CASSKTSGSGTDTQYF
CDR3 DNA: TGTGCCAGCAGCAAAACTAGCGGGAGTGGGACAGATACGCAGTATTTT

clone size: -
D gene: -
J gene: TRBJ2-7
V gene: TRBV7-9
CDR3 protein: CASSPHRRVREGEQYF
CDR3 DNA: TGTGCCAGCAGCCCCCACAGGCGGGTAAGAGAGGGCGAGCAGTACTTC

clone size: -
D gene: TRBD1
J gene: TRBJ2-1
V gene: TRBV11-3
CDR3 protein: CASSSRSGTGINEQFF
CDR3 DNA: TGTGCCAGCAGTTCTAGAAGTGGGACAGGGATTAATGAGCAGTTCTTC

clone size: -
D gene: TRBD2
J gene: TRBJ2-3
V gene: TRBV27
CDR3 protein: CAPGREREGSTDTQYF
CDR3 DNA: TGTGCCCCCGGGCGGGAGCGGGAGGGTAGCACAGATACGCAGTATTTT

clone size: few
D gene: -
J gene: TRBJ1-5
V gene: TRBV4-1
CDR3 protein: CASSRGLLGGQPQHF
CDR3 DNA: TGCGCCAGCAGTCGTGGACTTCTAGGGGGTCAGCCCCAGCATTTT

clone size: -
D gene: TRBD2
J gene: TRBJ2-5
V gene: TRBV28
CDR3 protein: CASSFTLGLAGGQGETQYF
CDR3 DNA: TGTGCCAGCAGTTTCACCCTGGGACTAGCGGGGGGGCAGGGAGAGACCCAGTACTTC

clone size: many
D gene: TRBD1
J gene: TRBJ1-1
V gene: TRBV12-3/TRBV12-4
CDR3 protein: CASSLQGARSTEAFF
CDR3 DNA: TGTGCCAGCAGTTTACAGGGGGCGAGGAGCACTGAAGCTTTCTTT

clone size: many
D gene: -
J gene: TRBJ1-2
V gene: TRBV5-1
CDR3 protein: CASSQTPGLTYGYTF
CDR3 DNA: TGCGCCAGCAGCCAAACCCCGGGACTCACCTATGGCTACACCTTC

clone size: -
D gene: -
J gene: TRBJ1-4
V gene: TRBV4-3
CDR3 protein: CASSQVAGLYEKLFF
CDR3 DNA: TGCGCCAGCAGCCAAGTGGCGGGGCTCTATGAAAAACTGTTTTTT

clone size: -
D gene: TRBD1
J gene: TRBJ2-1
V gene: TRBV5-1
CDR3 protein: CASSPTGDPYNEQFF
CDR3 DNA: TGCGCCAGCAGCCCGACAGGGGACCCCTACAATGAGCAGTTCTTC

clone size: -
D gene: -
J gene: TRBJ2-1
V gene: TRBV7-3
CDR3 protein: CASSLASPYNEQFF
CDR3 DNA: TGTGCCAGCAGCTTGGCTAGCCCGTACAATGAGCAGTTCTTC

clone size: -
D gene: TRBD2
J gene: TRBJ2-3
V gene: TRBV9
CDR3 protein: CASSPSTSGRPTDTQYF
CDR3 DNA: TGTGCCAGCAGCCCTTCGACTAGCGGGAGGCCCACAGATACGCAGTATTTT

clone size: few
D gene: -
J gene: TRBJ2-1
V gene: TRBV10-2
CDR3 protein: CASKGTYNEQFF
CDR3 DNA: TGCGCCAGCAAGGGAACTTACAATGAGCAGTTCTTC

clone size: few
D gene: -
J gene: TRBJ1-2
V gene: TRBV7-9
CDR3 protein: CASSPEGLRGYTF
CDR3 DNA: TGTGCCAGCAGCCCTGAAGGATTGCGCGGCTACACCTTC

clone size: -
D gene: TRBD2
J gene: TRBJ2-3
V gene: TRBV4-1
CDR3 protein: CASSQHRDYLISGPSTDTQYF
CDR3 DNA: TGCGCCAGCAGCCAGCACCGGGACTACCTAATTTCAGGCCCCAGCACAGATACGCAGTATTTT

clone size: many
D gene: -
J gene: TRBJ2-1
V gene: TRBV20-1
CDR3 protein: CSATQTRNEQFF
CDR3 DNA: TGCAGTGCCACCCAGACCCGGAATGAGCAGTTCTTC

clone size: few
D gene: TRBD1
J gene: TRBJ2-3
V gene: TRBV29-1
CDR3 protein: CSLDQGGGQGATDTQYF
CDR3 DNA: TGCAGCTTGGATCAGGGGGGTGGACAGGGGGCAACAGATACGCAGTATTTT

clone size: many
D gene: -
J gene: TRBJ1-1
V gene: TRBV18
CDR3 protein: CASSSRVGAFF
CDR3 DNA: TGTGCCAGCTCCTCTCGAGTAGGGGCTTTCTTT

clone size: many
D gene: -
J gene: TRBJ2-3
V gene: TRBV6-5
CDR3 protein: CASSYSKGPADTQYF
CDR3 DNA: TGTGCCAGCAGTTACTCGAAAGGTCCCGCCGATACGCAGTATTTT

clone size: few
D gene: -
J gene: TRBJ2-5
V gene: TRBV20-1
CDR3 protein: CSAMNSGRIQETQYF
CDR3 DNA: TGCAGTGCTATGAATTCGGGACGGATACAAGAGACCCAGTACTTC

clone size: -
D gene: TRBD2
J gene: TRBJ2-1
V gene: TRBV28
CDR3 protein: CASSSPSSGRVLNEQFF
CDR3 DNA: TGTGCCAGCAGTTCCCCATCGAGCGGGAGGGTCTTGAATGAGCAGTTCTTC

clone size: -
D gene: -
J gene: TRBJ2-7
V gene: TRBV15
CDR3 protein: CATSRAPWSQSNEQYF
CDR3 DNA: TGTGCCACCAGCAGAGCCCCATGGAGTCAGAGCAACGAGCAGTACTTC

clone size: few
D gene: TRBD1
J gene: TRBJ2-2
V gene: TRBV25-1
CDR3 protein: CASSELARDRADTGELFF
CDR3 DNA: TGTGCCAGCAGTGAACTGGCCCGGGACAGGGCTGACACCGGGGAGCTGTTTTTT

clone size: few
D gene: -
J gene: TRBJ1-1
V gene: TRBV25-1
CDR3 protein: CASSKTGLNTEAFF
CDR3 DNA: TGTGCCAGCAGCAAGACAGGATTGAACACTGAAGCTTTCTTT

clone size: -
D gene: -
J gene: TRBJ2-1
V gene: TRBV12-3/TRBV12-4
CDR3 protein: CASSPGGRGTYNEQFF
CDR3 DNA: TGTGCCAGCAGTCCTGGGGGGCGGGGGACATACAATGAGCAGTTCTTC